This T cell receptor beta chain was sequenced in a study of CD8+CD57+ T cells in acquired aplastic anemia. The study's findings and limits: CD8+ Simpson's diversity showed no significant patient-control difference.

Germline lookup yields CDR1 SGHVS and CDR2 FQNEAQ. The V gene lost 5 bases and the J gene lost 0 bases, with 13 bases spanning the gap. This CDR3 is built from 15 residues. For this clonotype: Its specificity is not known.

The template used for profiling TCR beta VDJ and CDR3 was genomic DNA. Via MiXCR, TCRdb re-called the reads, giving one row per CDR3 protein. Here the sample spans some 170,000 distinct CDR3 sequences, roughly 45% being singletons. The chain combines TRBV7-8 with TRBJ1-1; TRBD1 is a possible D gene (5 bases). The receptor was derived from a human donor in good health. Sequencing was carried out using sorted CD4+, CD8+, or CD8+CD57+ T cells (not recorded which) from PBMCs. Here the CDR3 reads CASSHGGHVNTEAFF. Here the CDR3 DNA reads TGTGCCAGCAGCCACGGCGGACATGTGAACACTGAAGCTTTCTTT.